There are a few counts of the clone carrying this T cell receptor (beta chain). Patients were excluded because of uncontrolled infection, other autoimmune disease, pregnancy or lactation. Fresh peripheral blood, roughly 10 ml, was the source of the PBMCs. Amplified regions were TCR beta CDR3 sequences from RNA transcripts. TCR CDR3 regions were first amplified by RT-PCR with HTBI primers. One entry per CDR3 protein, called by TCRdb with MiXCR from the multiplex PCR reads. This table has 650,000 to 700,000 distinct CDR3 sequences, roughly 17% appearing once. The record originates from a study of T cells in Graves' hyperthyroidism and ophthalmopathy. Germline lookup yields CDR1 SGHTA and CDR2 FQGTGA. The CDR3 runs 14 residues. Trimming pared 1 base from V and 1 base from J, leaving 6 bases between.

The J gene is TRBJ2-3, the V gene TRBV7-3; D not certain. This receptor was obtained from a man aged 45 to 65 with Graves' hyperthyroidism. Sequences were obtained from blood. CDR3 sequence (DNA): TGTGCCAGCAGCTTAAGTACCGGCACAGATACGCAGTATTTT. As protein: CASSLSTGTDTQYF.